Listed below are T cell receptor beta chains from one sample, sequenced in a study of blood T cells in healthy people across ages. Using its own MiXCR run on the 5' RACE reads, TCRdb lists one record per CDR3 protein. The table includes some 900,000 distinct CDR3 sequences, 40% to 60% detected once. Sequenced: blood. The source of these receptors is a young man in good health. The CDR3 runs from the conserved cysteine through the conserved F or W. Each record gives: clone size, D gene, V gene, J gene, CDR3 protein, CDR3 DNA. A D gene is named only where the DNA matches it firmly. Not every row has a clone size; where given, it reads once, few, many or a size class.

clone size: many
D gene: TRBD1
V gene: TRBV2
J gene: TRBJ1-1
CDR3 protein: CASLDRGAEAFF
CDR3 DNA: TGTGCCAGCCTGGACAGGGGAGCTGAAGCTTTCTTT

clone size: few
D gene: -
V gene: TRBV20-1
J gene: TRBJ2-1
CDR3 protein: CSARGGWAGATYNEQFF
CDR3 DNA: TGCAGTGCTAGAGGGGGCTGGGCGGGGGCAACCTACAATGAGCAGTTCTTC

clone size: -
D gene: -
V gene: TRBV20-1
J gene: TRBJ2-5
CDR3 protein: CSATRDPETQYF
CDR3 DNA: TGCAGTGCAACTAGGGACCCCGAGACCCAGTACTTC

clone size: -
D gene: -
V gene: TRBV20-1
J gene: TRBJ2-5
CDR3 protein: CSAAGGPFQETQYF
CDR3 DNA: TGCAGTGCCGCTGGGGGACCTTTCCAAGAGACCCAGTACTTC

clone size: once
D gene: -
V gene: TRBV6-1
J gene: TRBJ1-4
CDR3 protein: CASRGLDEKLFF
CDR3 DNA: TGTGCCAGCAGGGGGCTGGATGAAAAACTGTTTTTT

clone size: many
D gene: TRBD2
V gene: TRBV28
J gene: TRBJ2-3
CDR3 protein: CASRHDGGADTQYF
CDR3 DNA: TGTGCCAGCAGGCATGACGGGGGGGCAGATACGCAGTATTTT

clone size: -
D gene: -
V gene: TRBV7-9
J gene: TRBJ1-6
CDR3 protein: CASSLSGLDSPLHF
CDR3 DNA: TGTGCCAGCAGCTTATCCGGGTTGGATTCACCCCTCCACTTT

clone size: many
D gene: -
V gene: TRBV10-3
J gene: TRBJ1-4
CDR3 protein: CAISDGTNEKLFF
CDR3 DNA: TGTGCCATCAGTGACGGAACTAATGAAAAACTGTTTTTT

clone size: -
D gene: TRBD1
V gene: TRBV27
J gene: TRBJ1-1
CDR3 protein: CASRGGWGTEAFF
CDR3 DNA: TGTGCCAGCAGAGGGGGCTGGGGCACTGAAGCTTTCTTT

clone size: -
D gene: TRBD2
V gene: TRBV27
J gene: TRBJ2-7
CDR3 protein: CASSPKSGGAYEQYF
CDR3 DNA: TGTGCCAGCAGTCCTAAGAGCGGGGGCGCCTACGAGCAGTACTTC

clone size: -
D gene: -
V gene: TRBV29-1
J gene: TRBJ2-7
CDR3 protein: CSGLGLNYEQYF
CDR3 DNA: TGCAGCGGCCTCGGACTGAACTACGAGCAGTACTTC

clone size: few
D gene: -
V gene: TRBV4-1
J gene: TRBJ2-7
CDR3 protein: CASSQNRAYEQYF
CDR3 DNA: TGCGCCAGCAGCCAAAACAGAGCTTACGAGCAGTACTTC

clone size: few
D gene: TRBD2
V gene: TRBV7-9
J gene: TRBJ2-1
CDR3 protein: CASSLGRAGYNEQFF
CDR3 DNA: TGTGCCAGCAGCTTAGGTCGAGCGGGGTACAATGAGCAGTTCTTC

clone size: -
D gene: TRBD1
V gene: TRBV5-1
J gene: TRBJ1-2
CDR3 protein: CASSFAAGGDYGYTF
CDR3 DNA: TGCGCCAGCAGCTTTGCAGCAGGGGGTGACTATGGCTACACCTTC

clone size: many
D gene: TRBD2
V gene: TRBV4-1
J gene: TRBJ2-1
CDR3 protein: CASSQEPPSGLAGNEQFF
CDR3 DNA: TGCGCCAGCAGCCAAGAACCCCCTTCAGGACTAGCGGGGAATGAGCAGTTCTTC

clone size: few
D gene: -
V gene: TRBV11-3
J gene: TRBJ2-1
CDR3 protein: CASSLGEYNEQFF
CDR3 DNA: TGTGCCAGCAGCTTAGGGGAATACAATGAGCAGTTCTTC

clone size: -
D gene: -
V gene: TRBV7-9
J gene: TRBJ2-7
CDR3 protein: CASSPASRGGQYF
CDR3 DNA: TGTGCCAGCAGCCCTGCGAGCAGAGGCGGCCAGTACTTC

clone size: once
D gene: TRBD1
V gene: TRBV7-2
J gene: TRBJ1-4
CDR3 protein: CASSWGRGPGEKLFF
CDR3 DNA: TGTGCCAGCAGCTGGGGGAGGGGGCCGGGAGAAAAACTGTTTTTT